This TCR beta chain stems from a study of T cell responses to AZD1222 COVID-19 vaccine. Study-wide points: At 160-218 and 743-854, vaccine-associated CD4 TCRs were dominant, and they spanned spike. Seropositive status at baseline applied to only 6 or 7 AZD1222 recipients.

As to this clone: The target antigen is unknown.

Germline CDR1 reads SNHLY; CDR2 reads FYNNEI. The CDR3 has 14 residues. Second-dose groups at about 4 or about 12 weeks were pooled. This table comes from immunoSEQ multiplex PCR, and its TCRdb copy is limited to in-frame clones, with some not included. The sample contains about 140,000 clones, less than 95% of which appear only once. The origin of this receptor is an adult who received the AZD1222 COVID-19 vaccine. Sample: peripheral blood, taken 28 days after the second AZD1222 dose. This chain connects TRBV2 to TRBJ2-3, with D tentatively TRBD1 (6 bases). CDR3 residues: CASPEQGVTDTQYF. In nucleotides, the CDR3 is TGTGCGAGCCCCGAACAGGGCGTCACAGATACGCAGTATTTT.